One and the same sample provided the 12 T cell receptor beta chains below, sequenced in a study of graft-versus-host responses after intestinal transplantation. The study plated 200,000 CFSE-labeled responders with 200,000 irradiated, violet-dye-labeled stimulators. Assay used: immunoSEQ multiplex PCR; TCRdb lists only in-frame clones, some missing. The table shows under 15,000 clones, with roughly 33% occurring only once. The specimen comprised alloreactive CD8+ T cells from a mixed lymphocyte reaction culture, sampled before intestinal transplant. As for subset: CFSE-low proliferating T cells sorted from approximately 6-day pre-transplant mixed lymphocyte reaction (GvH or HvG direction). These receptors all come from a human patient who received an intestinal transplant.

On this clone: A read error may produce the germline difference seen at one junction end. The chain combines TRBV27 with TRBJ2-7; 8 bases agree with TRBD2. The CDR3 has 14 amino acids. Germline CDR1 reads MNHEY; CDR2 reads SMNVEV (reference sequence). CDR3 DNA sequence: TGTGCCAGCAATTTAGCGGGGATCCCCTACGAGCAGTACTTC. Its protein product is CASNLAGIPYEQYF.

This clone ranks as medium-sized. The V call is TRBV9, the J call TRBJ2-7, with unresolved D. This CDR3 region has 12 residues. Germline loops: CDR1 SGDLS, CDR2 YYNGEE. Trimming took 0 bases from V and 8 from J, leaving 9 bases between them. In DNA form, the CDR3 reads TGTGCCAGCAGCGTAGGCCACAGTCAGCAGTACTTC. Translation: CASSVGHSQQYF.

There are a few counts of this clone. The CDR3 nucleotides read TGCGCCAGCAGTGAGTCGCCCGGTACTCCGTTCCGCGAGCAGTACTTC. It encodes CASSESPGTPFREQYF. This chain links TRBV10-1 with TRBJ2-7; no clear D gene. The CDR3 is 16 residues long. The V gene's germline CDR1 is WNHNN and CDR2 SYGVQD (reference sequence). V lost 0 bases to trimming and J lost 6 bases, with 18 bases between them.

The gene calls are TRBV11-2 and TRBJ1-5, with a weak D call TRBD1 (6 bases). V was trimmed by 1 base and J by 2 bases, leaving 15 bases between them. CDR1 SGHAT and CDR2 FQNNGV come from the germline V gene. The CDR3 runs to 17 residues. The DNA of the CDR3 is TGTGCCAGCAGCTTAGGTGGGGGCGTTTATGGCAATCAGCCCCAGCATTTT. This codes for CASSLGGGVYGNQPQHF.

This chain links TRBV18 with TRBJ2-1; D is uncertain. V dropped 4 bases and J dropped 10 bases, with 11 bases sitting between them. The V gene's germline CDR1 is KGHSH and CDR2 LQKENI. The CDR3 totals 12 residues. Here the CDR3 DNA reads TGTGCCAGCTCACGGGTAGCAGTGGAGCAGTTCTTC. Protein product: CASSRVAVEQFF.

This clone was seen a few times. J is TRBJ1-2 and V is TRBV7-6; 7 bases map to TRBD1. J lost 2 bases, V lost 4 bases, and 7 bases had no gene match. Germline CDR1 reads SGHVS; CDR2 reads FNYEAQ. This CDR3 spans 15 amino acids. The DNA for the CDR3 is TGTGCCAGCAGCTCCAGACAGGGTGCGAACTATGGCTACACCTTC. Its protein is CASSSRQGANYGYTF.

This clone was counted between two and nine times. The chain uses TRBV6-1 and TRBJ2-1; D might be TRBD1 (6 bases). The CDR3 totals 15 residues. The germline CDR1 and CDR2 sequences are MNHNS and SASEGT. The ends were cut back, 5 bases at V and 0 bases at J, with 11 bases in the middle. The CDR3 spells CASSPGHSSYNEQFF. In DNA, the CDR3 is TGTGCCAGCAGTCCGGGACACAGCTCCTACAATGAGCAGTTCTTC.

V usage is TRBV4-1 and J usage is TRBJ2-7; D may be TRBD2 (7 bases). Germline lookup yields CDR1 MGHRA and CDR2 YSYEKL. Trimming took off 0 bases at V and 7 bases at J, with 22 bases between the two ends. The length of the CDR3 is 17 residues. The CDR3 protein is CASSQDVRGGALLEQYF. The CDR3 bases are TGCGCCAGCAGCCAAGATGTTCGAGGGGGGGCTCTTCTGGAGCAGTACTTC.

The chain links TRBV7-9 to TRBJ1-2; D uncertain. Germline CDR1 SEHNR, CDR2 FQNEAQ (reference sequence). The germline V and J ends were trimmed by 3 bases and 3 bases, with 14 bases remaining between them. The CDR3 contains 15 residues. CDR3 nucleotide sequence: TGTGCCAGCAGCTTTCTGAGTCCCGTGGACTATGGCTACACCTTC. Translated: CASSFLSPVDYGYTF.

J is TRBJ2-7 and V is TRBV6-1; a possible D gene is TRBD2 (5 bases). This CDR3 has 14 residues. V lost 8 bases to trimming and J lost 1 base, with 15 bases between them. Germline V gene data show CDR1 as MNHNS and CDR2 as SASEGT. The CDR3 coding sequence is TGTGCCAGCGGTTGGAGCGGTGCATCCTACGAGCAGTACTTC. It encodes CASGWSGASYEQYF.

The J gene is TRBJ2-2, the V gene TRBV9; tentative D call: TRBD2 (6 bases). The CDR3 is made up of 15 amino acids. Trimming stripped 0 bases from V and 4 bases from J, with 10 bases between. The germline V gene encodes CDR1 SGDLS and CDR2 YYNGEE. CDR3 DNA sequence: TGTGCCAGCAGCGTAGAACTAGCTGGCACCGGGGAGCTGTTTTTT. This codes for CASSVELAGTGELFF.

The rearrangement links TRBV7-9 to TRBJ2-5; D is unresolved. The CDR3 loop spans 14 amino acids. V was cut by 5 bases and J by 0 bases, with 10 bases left in between. Germline V gene lookup returns CDR1 SEHNR and CDR2 FQNEAQ (reference sequence). The CDR3 nucleotides are TGTGCCAGCAGCCAACCGACGGACCAAGAGACCCAGTACTTC. Its translation: CASSQPTDQETQYF.